What follows are 30 T cell receptor beta chains derived from one specimen sequenced in a study of shared clonotypes between healthy human individuals. Naive CD8 cells lacked CD45RO and underwent positive selection for CCR7, leaving out terminally differentiated effector memory CD45RA+ cells. The method was immunoSEQ multiplex PCR; TCRdb's version includes in-frame clones alone and lacks a portion of them. In the table there are about 820,000 clones, approximately 92% of which are singletons. The sample comprised naive CD8+ T cells sorted from blood. The receptors derive from a man in his thirties or forties in good health.

The chain combines TRBV6-6 with TRBJ2-7; D tentatively reads TRBD1 or TRBD2 (7 bases each). CDR1 is MNHNY, CDR2 SVGAGI, per germline (reference sequence). The V end lost 6 bases, the J end lost 9 bases, and 21 bases lay between the germline ends. The CDR3 extends over 14 amino acids. CDR3 DNA: TGTGCCAGCAGCCACGGACAGGCTGGGGGGGGGCAGTACTTC. Protein product: CASSHGQAGGGQYF.

CDR3 residues: CASSQPTGASNTIYF. The CDR3 DNA is TGCGCCAGCAGCCAACCAACAGGGGCGTCGAACACCATATATTTT. This chain uses TRBV4-1 with TRBJ1-3; 7 bases agree with TRBD1. Germline CDR1 MGHRA, CDR2 YSYEKL. The CDR3 contains 15 residues. The V segment lost 2 bases and the J segment 7 bases; nucleotides outside the gene matches: 8.

The sample holds one count of this clone. The CDR3: CASNSWGNQPQHF. The CDR3, as DNA: TGTGCCAGCAATTCCTGGGGCAATCAGCCCCAGCATTTT. The chain is built from TRBV7-9 and TRBJ1-5; D not certain. The CDR3 totals 13 residues. The germline gives CDR1 SEHNR, CDR2 FQNEAQ (reference sequence). V was shortened by 7 bases and J by 2 bases, with 9 bases between the two germline ends.

The chain joins TRBV4-1 to TRBJ1-1; D remains ambiguous. There are 15 residues in the CDR3. Trimming removed 3 bases from V and 1 base from J, with 12 bases in between. Looked up from germline, CDR1 is MGHRA and CDR2 is YSYEKL. This CDR3 reads CASSQGAFENTEAFF. CDR3 in DNA: TGCGCCAGCAGCCAGGGCGCCTTCGAGAACACTGAAGCTTTCTTT.

This clone showed up just a few times. The chain has TRBV6-6 and TRBJ2-7, with 11 positions matching TRBD1. Germline loops: CDR1 MNHNY, CDR2 SVGAGI (reference sequence). V shed 8 bases, J shed 3 bases, and the junction held 9 bases outside the gene matches. The CDR3 consists of 15 residues. CDR3 amino acids: CASSLTGTGGYEQYF. CDR3 sequence (DNA): TGTGCCAGCTCCCTGACCGGGACAGGGGGCTACGAGCAGTACTTC.

The chain couples TRBV6-5 to TRBJ2-1; 11 bases align to TRBD2. Germline lookup yields CDR1 MNHEY and CDR2 SVGAGI. V lost 6 bases and J lost 6; bases outside the gene matches: 1. The CDR3 runs 13 residues. The CDR3 coding sequence is TGTGCCAGCAGCGGACTAGCGGGCAATGAGCAGTTCTTC. Residues: CASSGLAGNEQFF.

This rearrangement joins TRBV11-2 to TRBJ2-1; 7 bases match TRBD2. Germline CDR1 SGHAT, CDR2 FQNNGV. The CDR3 spans 15 residues. V was clipped by 4 bases and J by 7 bases; unmatched bases: 10. The CDR3 here is CASSSTSRFANEQFF. The CDR3 DNA reads as TGTGCCAGCAGCTCGACTAGCAGGTTTGCAAATGAGCAGTTCTTC.

The chain links TRBV13 to TRBJ1-1; no clear D gene. There are 17 residues in the CDR3. CDR1 PRHDT and CDR2 FYEKMQ come from the germline V gene (reference sequence). V lost 1 base to trimming and J lost 3 bases, with 18 bases between them. CDR3 sequence: CASSLEGRMGRYTEAFF. The CDR3 bases are TGTGCCAGCAGCTTAGAAGGTCGGATGGGTCGATACACTGAAGCTTTCTTT.

This chain uses TRBV5-4 with TRBJ1-5; TRBD1 aligns across 7 bases. The CDR3 is made up of 14 amino acids. V lost 6 bases, J lost 4 bases, and 7 bases stayed unmatched. CDR1 and CDR2 from the germline V gene are SGHNT and YYREEE (reference sequence). The DNA of the CDR3 is TGTGCCAGCACCCGACAGGGTTCGAATCAGCCCCAGCATTTT. Translation gives CASTRQGSNQPQHF.

The chain joins TRBV9 to TRBJ2-2; no reliable D call. Germline V gives CDR1 SGDLS, CDR2 YYNGEE. The CDR3 extends over 11 amino acids. The V end lost 7 bases, the J end lost 8 bases, and 9 bases lay between the germline ends. CDR3 DNA: TGTGCCAGCCTAGGAGAGGGGGAGCTGTTTTTT. It yields the protein CASLGEGELFF.

This clone was seen a few times. V gene TRBV27 combines with J gene TRBJ1-4; 7 positions agree with TRBD1. V shed 5 bases and J 4 bases; nucleotides not matched to a gene: 4. CDR1 is MNHEY and CDR2 is SMNVEV in the germline V gene (reference sequence). This CDR3 has 14 amino acids. The CDR3 here is CASSRTGGNEKLFF. The CDR3 DNA sequence: TGTGCCAGCAGTAGGACAGGAGGTAATGAAAAACTGTTTTTT.

V is TRBV7-2 and J is TRBJ2-3; no clear D gene. Germline-derived CDR1 and CDR2 are SGHTA and FQGNSA. This CDR3 spans 16 amino acids. V was shortened by 5 bases and J by 6 bases, with 21 bases between the two germline ends. In DNA form, the CDR3 reads TGTGCCAGCAGCCCTTTGAGTAGAGAGGTTACCGATACGCAGTATTTT. Protein: CASSPLSREVTDTQYF. Filled out from reference TRBV7-2 and TRBJ2-3, the complete variable domain reads GAGVSQSPSNKVTEKGKDVELRCDPISGHTALYWYRQSLGQGLEFLIYFQGNSAPDKSGLPSDRFSAERTGGSVSTLTIQRTQQEDSAVYLCASSPLSREVTDTQYFGPGTRLTVL.

The chain uses TRBV25-1 and TRBJ1-5, with D hard to call. Germline V gene sequence: CDR1 MGHDK, CDR2 SYGVNS. The CDR3 has 14 amino acids. V lost 7 bases, J lost 8 bases, and 18 bases lay in between. The CDR3 nucleotides read TGTGCCAGCATCGTCGAGGGAGCCGGCGAGCCCCAGCATTTT. It translates to CASIVEGAGEPQHF.

J is TRBJ1-4 and V is TRBV28; D uncertain. Per germline, CDR1 MDHEN and CDR2 SYDVKM. The CDR3 has 16 amino acids. Trimming cost V 4 bases and J 8 bases, with 20 bases left between them. As DNA, the CDR3 is TGTGCCAGCAGTTCCACCCTGGCGGGTATACAAGAAAAACTGTTTTTT. Amino acids: CASSSTLAGIQEKLFF. Full variable domain (outside the CDR3, taken from reference TRBV28 and TRBJ1-4): DVKVTQSSRYLVKRTGEKVFLECVQDMDHENMFWYRQDPGLGLRLIYFSYDVKMKEKGDIPEGYSVSREKKERFSLILESASTNQTSMYLCASSSTLAGIQEKLFFGSGTQLSVL.

The chain links TRBV6-1 to TRBJ2-7, with TRBD1 matching over 9 bases. This CDR3 region has 14 residues. The germline gives CDR1 MNHNS, CDR2 SASEGT. The trim removed 6 bases at V and 3 bases at J, leaving 6 bases unmatched. The CDR3 region has the DNA TGTGCCAGCAGCGTGGACAGGGGACTCTACGAGCAGTACTTC. Its translation: CASSVDRGLYEQYF.

This clone occurred a few times. V usage is TRBV10-3 and J usage is TRBJ2-5, with 7 positions matching TRBD1. V shed 6 bases and J 2 bases; nucleotides not matched to a gene: 3. Germline CDR1 reads ENHRY; CDR2 reads SYGVKD. The CDR3 spans 13 residues. CDR3 coding DNA: TGTGCCATCAGGGACAGGACACAAGAGACCCAGTACTTC. This translates into CAIRDRTQETQYF.

The chain employs TRBV7-9 and TRBJ2-7; 13 bases match TRBD2. V trimming: 3 bases; J trimming: 5 bases; junction bases outside the gene matches: 4. Looked up from germline, CDR1 is SEHNR and CDR2 is FQNEAQ (reference sequence). This CDR3 region has 15 residues. CDR3 region: CASSLGLAGQNEQYF. CDR3 DNA sequence: TGTGCCAGCAGCTTGGGACTAGCGGGACAAAACGAGCAGTACTTC.

The chain has TRBV7-6 and TRBJ2-2; D unclear. The germline CDR1 and CDR2 sequences are SGHVS and FNYEAQ. The CDR3 is made up of 15 amino acids. Trimming took off 6 bases at V and 0 bases at J, with 11 bases between the two ends. CDR3 DNA sequence: TGTGCCAGCAGGGCCGTGATCGCGAACACCGGGGAGCTGTTTTTT. It yields the protein CASRAVIANTGELFF.

V is TRBV27 and J is TRBJ2-1; D call uncertain. Germline CDR1 is MNHEY and CDR2 is SMNVEV (reference sequence). There are 12 residues in the CDR3. V gave up 2 bases and J gave up 10 bases, with 9 bases separating them. The CDR3 DNA sequence: TGTGCCAGCAGTTTACCCGGACGGGAGCAGTTCTTC. Translating it yields CASSLPGREQFF.

This clone was seen just once. A much larger clone differs by one base, so this may be a read error. The chain uses TRBV7-3 and TRBJ2-2; no definite D call. V lost 2 bases to trimming and J lost 2 bases, with 6 bases between them. The CDR3 consists of 14 residues. Germline assignment: CDR1 SGHTA and CDR2 FQGTGA. CDR3 sequence (DNA): TGTGCCAGCAGCTTACTAGGAAACACCGGGGAGCTGTTTTTT. Translated, it gives CASSLLGNTGELFF.

The chain couples TRBV5-1 to TRBJ2-3; D might be TRBD1 or TRBD2, each matching 5 bases. The CDR3 spans 14 residues. V shed 5 bases and J shed 4 bases, with 14 bases lying between them. Germline lookup yields CDR1 SGHRS and CDR2 YFSETQ. CDR3 sequence reads: CASSGYMGPDTQYF. CDR3 coding DNA: TGCGCCAGCAGTGGCTACATGGGACCAGATACGCAGTATTTT. Looking up the rest from reference TRBV5-1 and TRBJ2-3 gives the full variable domain: KAGVTQTPRYLIKTRGQQVTLSCSPISGHRSVSWYQQTPGQGLQFLFEYFSETQRNKGNFPGRFSGRQFSNSRSEMNVSTLELGDSALYLCASSGYMGPDTQYFGPGTRLTVL.

The V call is TRBV6-1, the J call TRBJ2-2, with 10 bases lining up with TRBD1. The V gene's germline CDR1 is MNHNS and CDR2 SASEGT. This CDR3 is 17 amino acids long. V trimming: 3 bases; J trimming: 1 base; junction bases outside the gene matches: 5. The CDR3 DNA follows: TGTGCCAGCAGTGATGGCGGACAGGGGGGGAACACCGGGGAGCTGTTTTTT. Translation: CASSDGGQGGNTGELFF.

The V and J genes are TRBV15 and TRBJ1-5; 7 bases map to TRBD1. The CDR3 runs 15 residues. Per germline, CDR1 LNHNV and CDR2 YYDKDF (reference sequence). The V gene end was trimmed by 6 bases and the J gene end by 9 bases; junction bases not matched to a gene: 14. The CDR3 loop is CATRPLGGHVGPQHF. The CDR3 nucleotides read TGTGCCACCAGACCTCTAGGGGGCCACGTTGGGCCCCAGCATTTT.

CDR3 in DNA: TGTGCCAGCAGCCCCCGGACTAGCGGGATTGACATTCAGTACTTC. Amino acids: CASSPRTSGIDIQYF. The chain has TRBV7-8 and TRBJ2-4; 12 bases align to TRBD2. Germline CDR1 reads SGHVS; CDR2 reads FQNEAQ. This CDR3 is 15 amino acids long. V was clipped by 5 bases and J by 8 bases; unmatched bases: 7.

The V call is TRBV11-2, the J call TRBJ2-7, with TRBD2 matching 9 bases. CDR3 length: 15 amino acids. Germline CDR1 reads SGHAT; CDR2 reads FQNNGV. V lost 5 bases, J lost 7 bases, and 12 bases stayed unmatched. CDR3 bases: TGTGCCAGCAGCCCAGGCTCAGCGGGAGGAGGGGAGCAGTACTTC. This sequence encodes CASSPGSAGGGEQYF.

The chain uses TRBV7-9 and TRBJ1-2; D not resolved. Germline loops: CDR1 SEHNR, CDR2 FQNEAQ (reference sequence). The CDR3 runs to 12 residues. The germline V and J ends were trimmed by 3 bases and 7 bases, with 9 bases remaining between them. CDR3 sequence: CASSFGGSGYTF. The CDR3 region has the DNA TGTGCCAGCAGCTTCGGAGGTTCTGGCTACACCTTC.

This clone was seen just once. The gene calls are TRBV5-5 and TRBJ2-7; D unclear. This CDR3 contains 12 residues. The V end was cut by 4 bases, the J end by 2 bases, with 7 bases between. Germline V lookup: CDR1 SGHKS, CDR2 YYEKEE (reference sequence). CDR3 loop: CASSGPTYEQYF. The CDR3 DNA sequence: TGTGCCAGCAGCGGTCCCACCTACGAGCAGTACTTC. Looking up the rest from reference TRBV5-5 and TRBJ2-7 gives the full variable domain: DAGVTQSPTHLIKTRGQQVTLRCSPISGHKSVSWYQQVLGQGPQFIFQYYEKEERGRGNFPDRFSARQFPNYSSELNVNALLLGDSALYLCASSGPTYEQYFGPGTRLTVT.

This chain uses TRBV5-5 with TRBJ2-3; D remains ambiguous. Between the trimmed V and J ends, which lost 6 bases and 0 bases, there was a span of 5 bases. The CDR3 contains 12 residues. Germline lookup yields CDR1 SGHKS and CDR2 YYEKEE (reference sequence). The CDR3 loop is CASTYSTDTQYF. The CDR3 bases are TGTGCCAGCACCTACAGCACAGATACGCAGTATTTT.

This clone came up once. It may be a read error: a sequence one base away is much more abundant. This sample also contains other DNA sequences that code for the same CDR3. The chain is built from TRBV13 and TRBJ1-1; possibly TRBD1 for D (5 bases). Germline V gives CDR1 PRHDT, CDR2 FYEKMQ (reference sequence). V lost 4 bases and J 1 base, leaving 7 bases between the germline ends. CDR3 size: 13 residues. This CDR3 is CASSSTENTEAFF. The CDR3 DNA is TGTGCCAGCAGCTCGACAGAGAACACTGAAGCTTTCTTT.

This chain links TRBV27 with TRBJ2-1, with 9 nucleotides matching TRBD2. Germline V CDR1 and CDR2: MNHEY, SMNVEV (reference sequence). The J segment lost 10 bases and the V segment lost 8 bases, leaving 3 bases of the junction unmatched. The CDR3 is 11 amino acids. CDR3 in DNA: TGTGCCAGCGGCGGGGGGGGAGAGCAGTTCTTC. Translation gives CASGGGGEQFF.